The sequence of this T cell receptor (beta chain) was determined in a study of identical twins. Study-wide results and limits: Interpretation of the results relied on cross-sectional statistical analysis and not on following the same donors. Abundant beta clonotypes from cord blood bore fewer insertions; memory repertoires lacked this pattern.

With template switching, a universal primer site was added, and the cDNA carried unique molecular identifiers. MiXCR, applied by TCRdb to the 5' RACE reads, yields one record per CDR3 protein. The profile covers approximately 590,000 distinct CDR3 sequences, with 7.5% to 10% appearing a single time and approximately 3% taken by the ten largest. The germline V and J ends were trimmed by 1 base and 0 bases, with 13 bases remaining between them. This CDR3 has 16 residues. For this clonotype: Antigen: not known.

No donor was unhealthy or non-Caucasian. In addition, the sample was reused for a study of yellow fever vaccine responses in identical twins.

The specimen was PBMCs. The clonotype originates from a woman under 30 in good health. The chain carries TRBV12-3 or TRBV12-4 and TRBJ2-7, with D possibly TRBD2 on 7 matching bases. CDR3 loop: CASSLGGGFSSYEQYF. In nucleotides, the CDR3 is TGTGCCAGCAGTTTAGGCGGGGGCTTTAGCTCCTACGAGCAGTACTTC.